This TCR beta chain was found in a study of OX40 agonist ivuxolimab in advanced cancers. Study summary: Cohort: 65% to 90% men, mean age around 55, aged about 20 to 90. Partial response was recorded in three patients: one hepatocellular carcinoma and two cutaneous melanoma cases. Findings and limits, study-wide: Fewer expanded clones were found on average in CD4+ than in CD8+ T cells.

Details on this clone: Its antigen is unknown.

The assay was immunoSEQ multiplex PCR, and TCRdb's table has in-frame clones only and misses some. The top ten hold 1.3% to 1.5% of the sample, which has more than 80,000 clones, roughly nine tenths seen once. This CDR3 is 16 amino acids long. Trimming took 3 bases from V and 0 from J, leaving 14 bases between them. In germline, CDR1 is SGHDT, CDR2 YYEEEE. Sequences were derived from CD4+ or CD8+ T cells sorted from blood, sampled in a trial of the OX40 agonist ivuxolimab. The chain couples TRBV5-6 to TRBJ2-3; D is unresolved. The sequence was collected from an adult with an advanced solid tumor such as melanoma, head and neck, liver or kidney cancer. CDR3 nucleotides: TGTGCCAGCAGCTCCGCCTCAGGCCTAAGCACAGATACGCAGTATTTT. Its translation: CASSSASGLSTDTQYF.